These 23 T cell receptor beta chains were all obtained from the same sample, sequenced in a study of radiotherapy plus CTLA-4 blockade in lung cancer. Produced via immunoSEQ multiplex PCR; TCRdb's table is partial and in-frame only. The top ten hold approximately 0.8% of the sample, which has about 76,000 clones, about four fifths seen once. The material was peripheral blood, obtained from a patient treated with radiotherapy plus ipilimumab. The receptors here all came from a human donor with non-small cell lung cancer who had stable disease on radiotherapy plus ipilimumab.

The genes are TRBV29-1 and TRBJ2-3; D gene ambiguous. Per germline, CDR1 SQVTM and CDR2 ANQGSEA. The CDR3 has 15 residues. Between the trimmed V and J ends, which lost 6 bases and 2 bases, there was a span of 18 bases. For the CDR3, the DNA is TGCAGCGTCCCCCCTACCCCACCCACCACAGATACGCAGTATTTT. Translation: CSVPPTPPTTDTQYF.

The genes are TRBV5-1 and TRBJ1-6; D not resolved. The V and J ends lost 1 base and 7 bases respectively, with 9 bases between them. Per the germline V gene, CDR1 is SGHRS and CDR2 is YFSETQ. The CDR3 has 14 residues. Here the CDR3 DNA reads TGCGCCAGCAGCTTGCAGGAAGGAAATTCACCCCTCCACTTT. Encoded protein: CASSLQEGNSPLHF. Using reference TRBV5-1 and TRBJ1-6 for the parts outside the CDR3, the full variable domain is KAGVTQTPRYLIKTRGQQVTLSCSPISGHRSVSWYQQTPGQGLQFLFEYFSETQRNKGNFPGRFSGRQFSNSRSEMNVSTLELGDSALYLCASSLQEGNSPLHFGNGTRLTVT.

The chain joins TRBV6-5 to TRBJ1-2; no definite D call. Trimming took off 3 bases at V and 7 bases at J, with 12 bases between the two ends. This CDR3 has 13 residues. CDR1 and CDR2 (germline): MNHEY, SVGAGI. The CDR3 DNA follows: TGTGCCAGCAGTTATGAACCTCGAGGTGGCTACACCTTC. Protein sequence: CASSYEPRGGYTF.

The chain couples TRBV25-1 to TRBJ2-5; 7 nucleotides line up with TRBD2. CDR1 MGHDK and CDR2 SYGVNS come from the germline V gene. There are 16 residues in the CDR3. J lost 0 bases, V lost 2 bases, and 6 bases had no gene match. The CDR3 sequence is CASSEGGAGHQETQYF. The CDR3 nucleotides are TGTGCCAGCAGTGAAGGCGGAGCGGGACACCAAGAGACCCAGTACTTC.

The CDR3 loop is CASSPTSGTASSDTQYF. The CDR3 DNA reads TGTGCCAGCAGCCCCACCTCCGGGACTGCGAGCTCAGATACGCAGTATTTT. The V gene is TRBV4-2, the J gene TRBJ2-3, with a weak D call TRBD2 (6 bases). Trimming took off 4 bases at V and 4 bases at J, with 21 bases between the two ends. Germline V lookup: CDR1 LGHNA, CDR2 YNFKEQ. This CDR3 region has 17 residues.

The V call is TRBV5-1, the J call TRBJ2-7; 8 positions match TRBD1. V lost 4 bases and J lost 5; bases outside the gene matches: 8. The CDR3 sequence is 14 residues long. Germline V gene sequence: CDR1 SGHRS, CDR2 YFSETQ. The CDR3, as DNA: TGCGCCAGCAGCCGCGGGACAGGTCAAGACGAGCAGTACTTC. Protein sequence: CASSRGTGQDEQYF.

Points on this clone: Germline is not matched at one junction end, which may reflect a read error. The V gene is TRBV7-7, the J gene TRBJ2-7; 7 nucleotides line up with TRBD1. This CDR3 spans 15 amino acids. CDR1 is SSHAT and CDR2 is FNYEAQ in the germline V gene (reference sequence). The CDR3 bases are TGTGCTAGCAGCTTAGGGTCAGGGGGATCCTACGAGCAGTACTTC. This encodes CASSLGSGGSYEQYF.

V is TRBV5-4 and J is TRBJ2-3, with 8 bases matching TRBD2. Looked up from germline, CDR1 is SGHNT and CDR2 is YYREEE (reference sequence). The CDR3 length is 17 residues. With 0 bases clipped from V and 0 bases from J, the junction kept 6 bases outside the gene matches. The CDR3 DNA follows: TGTGCCAGCAGCTTGGGAAGCGGGGGACTGAGCACAGATACGCAGTATTTT. It codes for CASSLGSGGLSTDTQYF.

This chain connects TRBV5-1 to TRBJ2-2; no reliable D call. V was shortened by 2 bases and J by 4 bases, with 15 bases between the two germline ends. The germline CDR1 and CDR2 sequences are SGHRS and YFSETQ. This CDR3 contains 16 residues. The CDR3 nucleotides read TGCGCCAGCAGCTTAACCCCACCTCCCTCCACCGGGGAGCTGTTTTTT. It is translated as CASSLTPPPSTGELFF.

V and J are TRBV2 and TRBJ2-4; D is ambiguous. The CDR3 spans 19 residues. The V end was cut by 8 bases, the J end by 0 bases, with 26 bases between. Germline loops: CDR1 SNHLY, CDR2 FYNNEI. CDR3: CASSVDRAQPALAKNIQYF. Written as DNA, the CDR3 is TGTGCCAGCTCGGTGGATAGGGCGCAACCAGCCTTAGCCAAAAACATTCAGTACTTC. The full variable domain, in which reference TRBV2 and TRBJ2-4 provide the parts outside the CDR3, is EPEVTQTPSHQVTQMGQEVILRCVPISNHLYFYWYRQILGQKVEFLVSFYNNEISEKSEIFDDQFSVERPDGSNFTLKIRSTKLEDSAMYFCASSVDRAQPALAKNIQYFGAGTRLSVL.

V is TRBV6-5 and J is TRBJ2-3, with 9 positions matching TRBD2. V lost 5 bases and J lost 5; bases outside the gene matches: 8. Germline CDR1 MNHEY, CDR2 SVGAGI. The CDR3 extends over 15 amino acids. This chain's CDR3 is CASSVVAGAGDTQYF. The CDR3 nucleotides read TGTGCCAGCAGTGTTGTAGCGGGGGCCGGAGATACGCAGTATTTT.

The gene calls are TRBV9 and TRBJ1-2; D might be TRBD1 (5 bases). The CDR3 contains 13 residues. Trimming cost V 3 bases and J 8 bases, with 14 bases left between them. Germline values: CDR1 SGDLS, CDR2 YYNGEE. CDR3 bases: TGTGCCAGCAGCGAGCCGGGACTTAGGGGCTACACCTTC. Amino acid sequence: CASSEPGLRGYTF.

This clone came up a few times. CDR3 amino acids: CASSIDPRDRRQYF. CDR3 nucleotide sequence: TGTGCCAGTAGTATAGATCCCCGGGACCGCAGACAGTACTTC. The rearrangement joins TRBV19 to TRBJ2-7; D could derive from TRBD1 or TRBD2 (5 bases each). The V gene lost 0 bases and the J gene lost 10 bases, with 16 bases spanning the gap. Germline CDR1 is LNHDA and CDR2 is SQIVND (reference sequence). This CDR3 has 14 amino acids.

V is TRBV9 and J is TRBJ2-7, with TRBD2 matching 8 bases. The CDR3 is 14 residues long. Germline CDR1 SGDLS, CDR2 YYNGEE. Germline trimming cut 4 bases from V and 6 bases from J; bases unmatched to any gene: 9. DNA for the CDR3: TGTGCCAGCAGCAGTAGCGGGGCACTAGGCGAGCAGTACTTC. Residues: CASSSSGALGEQYF.

This rearrangement joins TRBV7-3 to TRBJ2-3, with 7 positions matching TRBD1. The length of the CDR3 is 14 residues. Germline V lookup: CDR1 SGHTA, CDR2 FQGTGA. V lost 5 bases to trimming and J lost 4 bases; unmatched junction nucleotides: 6. The CDR3 sequence: CASSPGQVPDTQYF. CDR3 sequence (DNA): TGTGCCAGCAGCCCAGGACAGGTCCCAGATACGCAGTATTTT.

J is TRBJ2-3 and V is TRBV13; D is ambiguous. Germline values: CDR1 PRHDT, CDR2 FYEKMQ (reference sequence). V was shortened by 6 bases and J by 2 bases, with 27 bases between the two germline ends. The CDR3 loop spans 19 amino acids. Written as DNA, the CDR3 is TGTGCCAGCAGGTACGGGCTAGTGGGGTTTTTAAACGTCACAGATACGCAGTATTTT. It specifies CASRYGLVGFLNVTDTQYF.

The chain couples TRBV28 to TRBJ1-1; D call uncertain. CDR1 MDHEN and CDR2 SYDVKM come from the germline V gene. Trimming took 6 bases from V and 1 from J, leaving 9 bases between them. This CDR3 is built from 13 residues. CDR3 residues: CASREGRNTEAFF. CDR3 coding DNA: TGTGCCAGCAGGGAAGGGAGGAACACTGAAGCTTTCTTT.

This chain joins TRBV4-1 and TRBJ2-1; weak D call: TRBD1 (5 bases). The CDR3 is 13 amino acids. Germline lookup yields CDR1 MGHRA and CDR2 YSYEKL. Trimming removed 3 bases from V and 7 bases from J, with 10 bases in between. In DNA form, the CDR3 reads TGCGCCAGCAGCCAGGCTGACAGTAATGAGCAGTTCTTC. It translates to CASSQADSNEQFF.

This clone has only a few counts. This rearrangement joins TRBV12-5 to TRBJ1-2; D is uncertain. Trimming pared 3 bases from V and 7 bases from J, leaving 0 bases between. This CDR3 is built from 9 residues. Germline V lookup: CDR1 LGHNT, CDR2 FRNRAP. The DNA for the CDR3 is TGTGCTAGTGGTTTTGGCTACACCTTC. This encodes CASGFGYTF.

CDR3 DNA sequence: TGTGCCAGCAGCTCTCGACAGGGGAGTGATTCACCCCTCCACTTT. Translating gives CASSSRQGSDSPLHF. The chain employs TRBV7-9 and TRBJ1-6; 8 nucleotides match TRBD1. This CDR3 has 15 residues. Losses at the gene ends were 4 bases for V and 8 bases for J; bases not matched to a gene: 7. CDR1 SEHNR and CDR2 FQNEAQ come from the germline V gene (reference sequence).

The DNA for the CDR3 is TGTGCCTGGAGTGAGGGGAGAGAGACCCAGTACTTC. This gives the protein CAWSEGRETQYF. J is TRBJ2-5 and V is TRBV30; possibly TRBD1 or TRBD2 for D (5 bases each). The V end was cut by 1 base, the J end by 4 bases, with 7 bases between. The CDR3 sequence is 12 residues long. Germline loops: CDR1 GTSNPN, CDR2 SVGIG (reference sequence).

The chain links TRBV18 to TRBJ1-5; 10 positions agree with TRBD1. Germline lookup yields CDR1 KGHSH and CDR2 LQKENI. V shed 3 bases, J shed 4 bases, and the junction held 3 bases outside the gene matches. The CDR3 is made up of 15 amino acids. CDR3 sequence (DNA): TGTGCCAGCTCACCTGGGACAGGGGATAATCAGCCCCAGCATTTT. Its translation is CASSPGTGDNQPQHF.

The chain uses TRBV6-5 and TRBJ2-2; a possible D gene is TRBD2 (5 bases). V shed 6 bases and J shed 5 bases, with 7 bases lying between them. Germline-derived CDR1 and CDR2 are MNHEY and SVGAGI. The CDR3 has 12 amino acids. CDR3 protein: CASRRETGELFF. The DNA of the CDR3 is TGTGCCAGCAGGAGGGAGACCGGGGAGCTGTTTTTT.